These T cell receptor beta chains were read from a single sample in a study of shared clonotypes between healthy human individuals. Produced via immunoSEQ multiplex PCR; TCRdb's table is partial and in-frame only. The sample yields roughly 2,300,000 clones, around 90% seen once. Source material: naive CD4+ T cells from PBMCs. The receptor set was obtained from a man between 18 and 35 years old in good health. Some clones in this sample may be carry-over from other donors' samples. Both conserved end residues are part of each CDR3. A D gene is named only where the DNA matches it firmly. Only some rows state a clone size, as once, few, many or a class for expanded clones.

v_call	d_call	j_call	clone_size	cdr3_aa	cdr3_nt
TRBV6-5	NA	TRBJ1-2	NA	CASSHRDGDYGYTF	TGTGCCAGCAGTCACCGGGACGGGGACTATGGCTACACCTTC
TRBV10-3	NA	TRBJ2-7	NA	CAISAPSIYEQYF	TGTGCCATCAGCGCCCCAAGCATCTACGAGCAGTACTTC
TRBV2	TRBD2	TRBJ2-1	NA	CASTMGAGGGYNEQFF	TGTGCCAGCACCATGGGTGCGGGAGGAGGTTACAATGAGCAGTTCTTC
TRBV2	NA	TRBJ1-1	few	CASKFEGLNTEAFF	TGTGCCAGCAAGTTTGAGGGGTTGAACACTGAAGCTTTCTTT
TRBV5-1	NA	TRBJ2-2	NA	CASSLLQNTGELFF	TGCGCCAGCAGCTTGCTTCAGAACACCGGGGAGCTGTTTTTT
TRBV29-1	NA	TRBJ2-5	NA	CSVEAQLRETQYF	TGCAGCGTTGAGGCGCAGCTCAGAGAGACCCAGTACTTC
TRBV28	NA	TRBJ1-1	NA	CASTTGTEAFF	TGTGCCAGCACCACTGGCACTGAAGCTTTCTTT
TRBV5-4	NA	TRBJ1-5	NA	CASSSGGGGSNQPQHF	TGTGCCAGCAGCTCCGGCGGGGGTGGTAGCAATCAGCCCCAGCATTTT
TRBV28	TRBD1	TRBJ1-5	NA	CASLGTGLLQPQHF	TGTGCCAGTTTAGGGACAGGGTTGCTCCAGCCCCAGCATTTT
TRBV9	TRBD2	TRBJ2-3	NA	CASSVVASGNTDTQYF	TGTGCCAGCAGCGTAGTGGCTAGCGGCAACACAGATACGCAGTATTTT
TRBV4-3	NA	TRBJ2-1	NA	CASSQGTGNEQFF	TGCGCCAGCAGCCAAGGAACGGGGAATGAGCAGTTCTTC
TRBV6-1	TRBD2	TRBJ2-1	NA	CASSPSGHSYNEQFF	TGTGCCAGCAGCCCTAGCGGCCATTCCTACAATGAGCAGTTCTTC
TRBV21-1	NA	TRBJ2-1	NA	CAWFNEQFF	TGTGCCTGGTTCAATGAGCAGTTCTTC
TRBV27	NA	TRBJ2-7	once	CASSFRGFEREQYF	TGTGCCAGCAGTTTCCGGGGATTCGAACGCGAGCAGTACTTC
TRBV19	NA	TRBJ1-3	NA	CASSISGETSGNTIYF	TGTGCCAGTAGTATTAGCGGGGAAACCTCTGGAAACACCATATATTTT
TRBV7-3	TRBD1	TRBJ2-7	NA	CASSLSGQGAYEQYF	TGTGCCAGCAGCTTATCGGGACAGGGGGCTTACGAGCAGTACTTC
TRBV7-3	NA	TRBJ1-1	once	CASSQYTGMNTEAFF	TGTGCCAGCAGCCAATACACAGGGATGAACACTGAAGCTTTCTTT
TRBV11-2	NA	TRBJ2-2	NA	CASSHRVRETGELFF	TGTGCCAGCAGCCACCGGGTCCGAGAGACCGGGGAGCTGTTTTTT
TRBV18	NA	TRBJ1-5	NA	CASSRVGTSNQPQHF	TGTGCCAGCTCACGAGTAGGGACTAGCAATCAGCCCCAGCATTTT
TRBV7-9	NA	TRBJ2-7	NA	CASSLRLREGGSSEQYF	TGTGCCAGCAGCTTAAGGCTAAGGGAAGGAGGTTCCTCCGAGCAGTACTTC